The subject of this entry is one T cell receptor (beta chain). CDR1 and CDR2 from the germline V gene are LNHDA and SQIVND (reference sequence). This CDR3 has 14 residues. The V gene lost 0 bases and the J gene lost 2 bases, with 8 bases spanning the gap. The protocol was immunoSEQ multiplex PCR, while the TCRdb copy is restricted to in-frame clones and leaves out a portion. The sample contains fewer than 90,000 clones, 70% to 85% of which appear only once. These data originate in a study of blood T cell repertoires in COVID-19. The rearrangement joins TRBV19 to TRBJ2-7; D uncertain. This clonotype was obtained from a woman in her forties or fifties with acute or convalescent COVID-19. Sample: peripheral blood. The CDR3 is CASSIDVTAYEQYF. In nucleotides, the CDR3 is TGTGCCAGTAGTATAGATGTCACAGCCTACGAGCAGTACTTC.